Listed below are T cell receptor beta chains from one sample, sequenced in a study of blood T cell repertoires in COVID-19. The method was immunoSEQ multiplex PCR; TCRdb's version includes in-frame clones alone and lacks a portion of them. Among around 130,000 clones, around 87% were seen once, and the ten largest hold approximately 2.3%. The sample comprised peripheral blood. The source is a man aged 65 to 85 with active COVID-19. Both conserved end residues are part of each CDR3. The D gene is left open where the match is weak. Some rows mark clone size as missing; the rest say once, few, many or name a class of expanded clone.

v_call	j_call	d_call	clone_size	cdr3_aa	cdr3_nt
TRBV5-8	TRBJ1-1	.	.	CASSSEWDTEAFF	TGTGCCAGCAGCTCGGAGTGGGACACTGAAGCTTTCTTT
TRBV7-2	TRBJ1-3	TRBD1	.	CASRPTGESGNTIYF	TGTGCCAGCAGGCCCACAGGGGAATCTGGAAACACCATATATTTT
TRBV7-9	TRBJ2-3	.	.	CASSLALRHTDTQYF	TGTGCCAGCAGCTTAGCGTTGAGACACACAGATACGCAGTATTTT
TRBV4-3	TRBJ1-1	.	.	CASSTKTLGVNTEAFF	TGCGCCAGCAGCACAAAGACGCTCGGGGTGAACACTGAAGCTTTCTTT
TRBV4-3	TRBJ2-1	.	.	CASSQDDRGEQFF	TGCGCCAGCAGCCAAGATGATAGAGGTGAGCAGTTCTTC
TRBV3-1/TRBV3-2	TRBJ2-7	TRBD2	.	CASSQNWLAGRYEQYF	TGTGCCAGCAGCCAAAATTGGCTAGCGGGAAGGTACGAGCAGTACTTC
TRBV14	TRBJ2-2	.	.	CASRQQGYTGELFF	TGTGCCAGCAGACAACAGGGCTACACCGGGGAGCTGTTTTTT
TRBV7-9	TRBJ2-7	TRBD2	few	CASSLATGGSYYEQYF	TGTGCCAGCAGCTTAGCTACGGGAGGGAGTTATTACGAGCAGTACTTC
TRBV7-8	TRBJ1-3	.	.	CASSLVEVCSGNTIYF	TGTGCCAGCAGCTTAGTCGAGGTTTGCTCTGGAAACACCATATATTTT
TRBV19	TRBJ1-5	.	once	CASSSPLGRQDSNQPQHF	TGTGCCAGTAGTTCCCCGCTGGGCCGGCAGGATAGCAATCAGCCCCAGCATTTT
TRBV24-1	TRBJ1-2	TRBD1	.	CATSDSATGFFGYTF	TGTGCCACCAGTGATTCGGCGACAGGGTTCTTTGGCTACACCTTC
TRBV19	TRBJ2-1	TRBD1	.	CASQTTGGPYNEQFF	TGTGCCAGTCAAACGACAGGGGGCCCCTACAATGAGCAGTTCTTC
TRBV11-2	TRBJ1-2	.	.	CASSLGPGSLLRTF	TGTGCCAGCAGCTTAGGCCCCGGGTCTCTATTAAGGACCTTC
TRBV10-2	TRBJ2-7	TRBD1	.	CASSERRGSSYEQYF	TGCGCCAGCAGTGAGCGCAGGGGGAGCTCCTACGAGCAGTACTTC
TRBV4-1	TRBJ2-7	.	once	CASSQDRTASEQYF	TGCGCCAGCAGCCAAGATAGAACTGCCTCCGAGCAGTACTTC
TRBV6-1	TRBJ2-3	TRBD2	once	CASSENLAGNTDTQYF	TGTGCCAGCAGTGAAAATCTAGCGGGTAACACAGATACGCAGTATTTT
TRBV6-5	TRBJ2-1	TRBD1	.	CASTLIGGPYNEQFF	TGTGCCAGCACCCTCATAGGGGGCCCCTACAATGAGCAGTTCTTC
TRBV7-6	TRBJ2-7	TRBD2	.	CASSLRTPGLAGYEQYF	TGTGCCAGCAGCTTAAGGACCCCGGGACTAGCGGGATACGAGCAGTACTTC
TRBV7-9	TRBJ2-3	.	.	CASSRLLDTDTQYF	TGTGCCAGCAGCCGACTCCTGGACACAGATACGCAGTATTTT
TRBV2	TRBJ2-7	.	.	CASALAGEQYF	TGTGCCAGTGCCCTGGCGGGGGAGCAGTACTTC
TRBV27	TRBJ2-5	TRBD1	.	CASSLTGQGWKTQYF	TGTGCCAGCAGTTTAACGGGACAGGGTTGGAAGACCCAGTACTTC
TRBV18	TRBJ2-7	.	once	CASSPEVGSYEQYF	TGTGCCAGCTCACCGGAGGTGGGCTCCTACGAGCAGTACTTC
TRBV12-5	TRBJ2-4	TRBD1	.	CASGLVPRDSGLAKNIQYF	TGTGCTAGTGGTTTGGTACCCCGGGACAGCGGACTAGCCAAAAACATTCAGTACTTC